Included here is one T cell receptor beta chain sequence, with context. Its antigen is not identified. The method was immunoSEQ multiplex PCR; TCRdb's version includes in-frame clones alone and lacks a portion of them. The sample lists under 50,000 clones; around 79% were seen once. These data belong to a study of PD-1 blockade in mismatch repair-deficient tumors. Germline V gives CDR1 KGHSH, CDR2 LQKENI. This CDR3 comprises 12 residues. Between the trimmed V and J ends, which lost 2 bases and 7 bases, there was a span of 9 bases. Mismatch repair deficiency was confirmed in all patients, by PCR or immunohistochemistry. TCR sequencing covered a few patients who responded to pembrolizumab. Study-wide results and limits: Tumor-resident clones, often absent from pretreatment blood, expanded after pembrolizumab and then contracted.

The sample here was peripheral blood, taken 4 weeks after starting pembrolizumab. The V gene is TRBV18, the J gene TRBJ2-7; D is uncertain. The clonotype was recovered from an adult with mismatch repair-deficient cancer. The CDR3 reads CASSPRAAEQYF. Here the CDR3 DNA reads TGTGCCAGCTCACCAAGGGCAGCTGAGCAGTACTTC.